The 28 T cell receptor beta chains given below trace back to one sample, sequenced in a study of blood T cell repertoires in COVID-19. Sequencing was performed with immunoSEQ multiplex PCR; in TCRdb, only in-frame clones are kept and a portion is missing. The table includes 150,000 to 200,000 clones, roughly four fifths detected once. The sequenced sample was peripheral blood. These receptors were taken from a woman in her forties with acute or convalescent COVID-19.

The chain joins TRBV6-5 to TRBJ1-6; TRBD1 might be the D (5 bases). Germline V lookup: CDR1 MNHEY, CDR2 SVGAGI. The V and J ends lost 6 bases and 9 bases respectively, with 18 bases between them. This CDR3 spans 15 amino acids. In DNA form, the CDR3 reads TGTGCCAGCAGGAGGGACTTAGGGGTTGGTTCACCCCTCCACTTT. It codes for CASRRDLGVGSPLHF.

This clone was observed a few times. The chain has TRBV13 and TRBJ2-1, with a tentative D call TRBD2 (6 bases). CDR3 length equals 16 residues. CDR1 and CDR2 (germline): PRHDT, FYEKMQ (reference sequence). Trimming left V 5 bases short and J 4 bases short, with 18 bases between. As DNA, the CDR3 is TGTGCCAGCAGCCTAACGGGAGTAACTCGGTACAATGAGCAGTTCTTC. This translates into CASSLTGVTRYNEQFF.

About this clone: Other DNA sequences of this sample code for an identical CDR3. The V call is TRBV11-2, the J call TRBJ2-4; 10 bases are shared with TRBD1. This CDR3 region has 14 residues. Germline-derived CDR1 and CDR2 are SGHAT and FQNNGV. The V and J ends lost 4 bases and 7 bases, in that order; junction bases with no gene match: 4. Here the CDR3 reads CASSYAGQGNIQYF. As DNA, the CDR3 is TGTGCCAGCAGCTATGCGGGACAGGGGAACATTCAGTACTTC.

In its sample, this clone was seen once. The chain recombines TRBV4-1 with TRBJ1-1, with 9 bases matching TRBD1. This CDR3 is 15 amino acids long. V dropped 1 base and J dropped 4; count of bases not matched to a gene: 4. Looked up from germline, CDR1 is MGHRA and CDR2 is YSYEKL. CDR3 region: CASSQAGTGSTEAFF. CDR3 in DNA: TGCGCCAGCAGCCAAGCCGGGACAGGGTCCACTGAAGCTTTCTTT.

This clone appeared a few times. The rearrangement links TRBV20-1 to TRBJ1-2; 7 bases are shared with TRBD1. Unmatched junction bases numbered 0, after V lost 4 bases and J lost 4 bases. This CDR3 is built from 11 residues. The germline gives CDR1 DFQATT, CDR2 SNEGSKA (reference sequence). CDR3 DNA: TGCAGTGCTACAGGGGGCTATGGCTACACCTTC. This translates into CSATGGYGYTF.

In DNA form, the CDR3 reads TGTGCCATCAGTGAGGCGGACAGCAATTCCTACAATGAGCAGTTCTTC. Amino acid sequence: CAISEADSNSYNEQFF. The V and J genes are TRBV10-3 and TRBJ2-1; D perhaps matches TRBD1 (6 bases). This CDR3 spans 16 amino acids. Looked up from germline, CDR1 is ENHRY and CDR2 is SYGVKD. The ends were cut back, 2 bases at V and 1 base at J, with 12 bases in the middle.

The genes are TRBV5-1 and TRBJ1-2; 8 bases line up with TRBD1. This CDR3 region has 18 residues. V was clipped by 0 bases and J by 4 bases; unmatched bases: 14. The germline gives CDR1 SGHRS, CDR2 YFSETQ. CDR3 in amino acids: CASSLVADRAPSGYGYTF. In DNA form, the CDR3 reads TGCGCCAGCAGCTTGGTAGCGGACAGGGCCCCCTCTGGCTATGGCTACACCTTC.

The CDR3 DNA reads TGTGCCAGCAGTTTATCCAGTTATAGCAATCAGCCCCAGCATTTT. Amino acid sequence: CASSLSSYSNQPQHF. The chain employs TRBV28 and TRBJ1-5, with D uncertain. From germline, CDR1 is MDHEN and CDR2 SYDVKM. This CDR3 contains 15 residues. Trimming shortened V by 1 base and J by 0 bases, and 7 bases separated the two germline ends.

This chain uses TRBV5-4 with TRBJ2-1; 8 positions match TRBD1. Germline V gene sequence: CDR1 SGHNT, CDR2 YYREEE (reference sequence). The CDR3 runs to 11 residues. Trimming at V came to 2 bases and at J to 12 bases, leaving 1 base not matched to a gene. CDR3 in amino acids: CASSLGQGQFF. For the CDR3, the DNA is TGTGCCAGCAGCTTAGGACAGGGGCAGTTCTTC.

The genes are TRBV6-2 or TRBV6-3 and TRBJ2-7; a weak D match, TRBD1 (5 bases). V was clipped by 2 bases and J by 3 bases, with 17 bases between them. The CDR3 length is 16 residues. Germline V gene sequence: CDR1 MNHEY, CDR2 SVGEGT. The CDR3 loop reads CASSYEAGRSFYEQYF. The CDR3, as DNA: TGTGCCAGCAGTTACGAGGCAGGGCGAAGTTTCTACGAGCAGTACTTC.

The chain couples TRBV10-3 to TRBJ2-5, with TRBD1 matching 7 bases. Trimming cost V 2 bases and J 5 bases; bases outside gene matches: 11. Germline loops: CDR1 ENHRY, CDR2 SYGVKD. The CDR3 covers 16 residues. The chain's CDR3 is CAISEALGGGQETQYF. As DNA, the CDR3 is TGTGCCATCAGTGAGGCACTAGGGGGCGGGCAGGAGACCCAGTACTTC.

This chain connects TRBV6-5 to TRBJ1-6; D uncertain. Germline loops: CDR1 MNHEY, CDR2 SVGAGI. The CDR3 spans 15 residues. V was clipped by 7 bases and J by 10 bases, with 20 bases between them. CDR3 sequence (DNA): TGTGCCAGCACTCTGGACGGGCTCCGGGGATCACCCCTCCACTTT. It yields the protein CASTLDGLRGSPLHF.

V is TRBV30 and J is TRBJ1-2; TRBD1 is a possible D gene (5 bases). This CDR3 is built from 13 residues. Trimming left V 0 bases short and J 7 bases short, with 12 bases between. Germline CDR1 is GTSNPN and CDR2 is SVGIG (reference sequence). CDR3 region: CAWSVGRDSGYTF. The CDR3 nucleotides read TGTGCCTGGAGTGTAGGTAGGGACTCTGGCTACACCTTC.

The chain is built from TRBV30 and TRBJ2-7; 7 bases fit TRBD1. Germline CDR1 reads GTSNPN; CDR2 reads SVGIG (reference sequence). The CDR3 covers 16 residues. V was pared by 3 bases and J by 0 bases, with 11 bases of the junction left unmatched. The CDR3 sequence: CAWRRTTGYLSYEQYF. CDR3 bases: TGTGCCTGGAGGAGGACGACAGGGTATCTCTCCTACGAGCAGTACTTC.

The genes are TRBV9 and TRBJ1-1; 8 nucleotides line up with TRBD1. V gave up 7 bases and J gave up 5 bases; unmatched junction bases: 10. CDR1 and CDR2 from the germline V gene are SGDLS and YYNGEE. This CDR3 is built from 14 residues. CDR3 in DNA: TGTGCCAGCTCACAGGGGGGTTTAAGGACTGAAGCTTTCTTT. This gives the protein CASSQGGLRTEAFF.

This chain uses TRBV28 with TRBJ2-1; 7 bases are shared with TRBD1. V gave up 7 bases and J gave up 4 bases; unmatched junction bases: 13. This CDR3 region has 16 residues. CDR1 and CDR2 (germline): MDHEN, SYDVKM. This CDR3 is CASTPLEGQKYNEQFF. CDR3 bases: TGTGCCAGCACCCCACTCGAGGGACAGAAATACAATGAGCAGTTCTTC.

The gene calls are TRBV9 and TRBJ1-1; a possible D gene is TRBD1 (5 bases). CDR3 length: 14 amino acids. In germline, CDR1 is SGDLS, CDR2 YYNGEE. The germline V and J ends were trimmed by 2 bases and 2 bases, with 10 bases remaining between them. The CDR3 here is CASSVQTVNTEAFF. CDR3 nucleotide sequence: TGTGCCAGCAGCGTTCAGACAGTAAACACTGAAGCTTTCTTT.

The chain uses TRBV15 and TRBJ1-1; 11 bases agree with TRBD1. With 1 base clipped from V and 12 bases from J, the junction kept 7 bases outside the gene matches. Germline V gene data show CDR1 as LNHNV and CDR2 as YYDKDF (reference sequence). The CDR3 has 14 amino acids. CDR3 in amino acids: CATSRVPDRGRTFF. The CDR3, as DNA: TGTGCCACCAGCAGAGTGCCGGACAGGGGGCGGACTTTCTTT.

This clone has a single count. The J gene is TRBJ2-7, the V gene TRBV6-1; 8 bases are shared with TRBD2. Per the germline V gene, CDR1 is MNHNS and CDR2 is SASEGT. The CDR3 runs to 14 residues. V shed 6 bases and J 6 bases; nucleotides not matched to a gene: 10. CDR3 region: CASSPGLVSSEQYF. The CDR3 coding sequence is TGTGCCAGCAGCCCGGGACTAGTTAGCTCCGAGCAGTACTTC.

The chain is built from TRBV5-6 and TRBJ1-6, with unresolved D. The V end was cut by 3 bases, the J end by 7 bases, with 11 bases between. This CDR3 has 14 amino acids. Germline lookup yields CDR1 SGHDT and CDR2 YYEEEE. DNA for the CDR3: TGTGCCAGCAGCTCCGAGCGCGCCAATTCACCCCTCCACTTT. This codes for CASSSERANSPLHF.

In nucleotides, the CDR3 is TGTGCCAGCAGTTTAGAGGATCCCTACGAGCAGTACTTC. Translation: CASSLEDPYEQYF. V and J are TRBV28 and TRBJ2-7; no definite D call. The CDR3 totals 13 residues. The germline V gene has CDR1 MDHEN and CDR2 SYDVKM. The V end lost 2 bases, the J end lost 2 bases, and 7 bases lay between the germline ends. The full variable domain, with the rest looked up from reference TRBV28 and TRBJ2-7, is DVKVTQSSRYLVKRTGEKVFLECVQDMDHENMFWYRQDPGLGLRLIYFSYDVKMKEKGDIPEGYSVSREKKERFSLILESASTNQTSMYLCASSLEDPYEQYFGPGTRLTVT.

This chain joins TRBV30 and TRBJ1-3, with 8 nucleotides matching TRBD1. This CDR3 is built from 15 residues. Germline trimming cut 5 bases from V and 0 bases from J; bases unmatched to any gene: 6. Germline V gene lookup returns CDR1 GTSNPN and CDR2 SVGIG (reference sequence). The CDR3 reads CAWSGTGHSGNTIYF. As DNA, the CDR3 is TGTGCCTGGTCCGGGACAGGACACTCTGGAAACACCATATATTTT.

V and J are TRBV19 and TRBJ1-4, with 8 bases lining up with TRBD1. The ends lost 6 bases at V and 5 bases at J; junction bases unmatched: 5. From germline, CDR1 is LNHDA and CDR2 SQIVND (reference sequence). The CDR3 extends over 14 amino acids. The CDR3 bases are TGTGCCAGTAGCTCGGGACAGGAGAATGAAAAACTGTTTTTT. Translation gives CASSSGQENEKLFF. The full variable domain, with the rest looked up from reference TRBV19 and TRBJ1-4, is DGGITQSPKYLFRKEGQNVTLSCEQNLNHDAMYWYRQDPGQGLRLIYYSQIVNDFQKGDIAEGYSVSREKKESFPLTVTSAQKNPTAFYLCASSSGQENEKLFFGSGTQLSVL.

The chain uses TRBV25-1 and TRBJ1-2; no clear D. V was pared by 3 bases and J by 4 bases, with 12 bases between. The CDR3 is made up of 14 amino acids. Per germline, CDR1 MGHDK and CDR2 SYGVNS. The CDR3 DNA reads as TGTGCCAGCAGTGAGTGGCGGGTGGGCTATGGCTACACCTTC. It translates to CASSEWRVGYGYTF.

The CDR3 is CASSQRKLKEKLFF. CDR3 nucleotides: TGTGCCAGCAGCCAGAGGAAACTAAAGGAAAAACTGTTTTTT. This rearrangement joins TRBV3-1 (or the pseudogene TRBV3-2) to TRBJ1-4, with unresolved D. CDR1 LGHDT and CDR2 YNNKEL come from the germline V gene (reference sequence). The CDR3 extends over 14 amino acids. Trimming removed 3 bases at V and 8 bases at J, with 13 bases between.

This sequence joins TRBV4-2 and TRBJ2-3; 9 nucleotides line up with TRBD2. V lost 3 bases to trimming and J lost 4 bases; unmatched junction nucleotides: 8. CDR1 is LGHNA and CDR2 is YNFKEQ in the germline V gene. The CDR3 runs to 16 residues. CDR3 sequence reads: CASSQRKAGGPDTQYF. Here the CDR3 DNA reads TGTGCCAGCAGCCAGCGTAAGGCGGGGGGGCCAGATACGCAGTATTTT.

The chain has TRBV4-1 and TRBJ1-1, with D possibly matching TRBD1 (5 bases). The germline V gene has CDR1 MGHRA and CDR2 YSYEKL. The CDR3 has 13 residues. The V and J ends lost 7 bases and 4 bases respectively, with 13 bases between them. The CDR3 DNA is TGCGCCAGCACGAAGGGGTGGGGCACTGAAGCTTTCTTT. Protein: CASTKGWGTEAFF.

The V gene is TRBV5-8, the J gene TRBJ2-3, with 11 bases fitting TRBD2. The CDR3 consists of 15 residues. J gave up 3 bases and V 1 base, and 1 base lay outside the gene matches. Germline values: CDR1 SGHTS, CDR2 YDEGEE. This CDR3 is CASSLTSGRTDTQYF. The DNA for the CDR3 is TGTGCCAGCAGCTTGACTAGCGGGAGAACAGATACGCAGTATTTT.